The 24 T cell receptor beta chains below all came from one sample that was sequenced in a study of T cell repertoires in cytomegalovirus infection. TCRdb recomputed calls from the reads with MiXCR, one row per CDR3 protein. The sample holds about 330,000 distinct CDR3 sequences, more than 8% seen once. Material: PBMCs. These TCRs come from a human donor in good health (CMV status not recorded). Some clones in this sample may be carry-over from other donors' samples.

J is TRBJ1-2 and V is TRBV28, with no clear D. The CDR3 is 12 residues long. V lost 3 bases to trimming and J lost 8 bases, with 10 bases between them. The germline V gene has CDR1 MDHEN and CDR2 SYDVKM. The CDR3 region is CASSFGGSGYTF. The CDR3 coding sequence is TGTGCCAGCAGTTTCGGAGGGAGCGGCTACACCTTC.

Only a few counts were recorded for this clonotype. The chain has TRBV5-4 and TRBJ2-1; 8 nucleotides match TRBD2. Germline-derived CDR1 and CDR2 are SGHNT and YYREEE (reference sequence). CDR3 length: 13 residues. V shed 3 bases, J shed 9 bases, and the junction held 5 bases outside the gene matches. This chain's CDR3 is CASSSPSGGEQFF. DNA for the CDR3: TGTGCCAGCAGCTCCCCGAGCGGGGGTGAGCAGTTCTTC.

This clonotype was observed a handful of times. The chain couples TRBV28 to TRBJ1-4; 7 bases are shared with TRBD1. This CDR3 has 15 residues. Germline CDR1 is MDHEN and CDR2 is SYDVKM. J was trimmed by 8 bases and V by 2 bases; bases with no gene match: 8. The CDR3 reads CASSLLGQPLEKLFF. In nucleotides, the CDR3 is TGTGCCAGCAGTTTACTGGGACAGCCCTTGGAAAAACTGTTTTTT. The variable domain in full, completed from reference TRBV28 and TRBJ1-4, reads DVKVTQSSRYLVKRTGEKVFLECVQDMDHENMFWYRQDPGLGLRLIYFSYDVKMKEKGDIPEGYSVSREKKERFSLILESASTNQTSMYLCASSLLGQPLEKLFFGSGTQLSVL.

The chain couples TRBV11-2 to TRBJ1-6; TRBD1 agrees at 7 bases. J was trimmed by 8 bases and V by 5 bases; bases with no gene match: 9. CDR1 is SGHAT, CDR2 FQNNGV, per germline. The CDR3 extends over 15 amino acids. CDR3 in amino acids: CASSPGDRRYSPLHF. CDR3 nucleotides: TGTGCCAGCAGCCCGGGGGACAGACGATATTCACCCCTCCACTTT.

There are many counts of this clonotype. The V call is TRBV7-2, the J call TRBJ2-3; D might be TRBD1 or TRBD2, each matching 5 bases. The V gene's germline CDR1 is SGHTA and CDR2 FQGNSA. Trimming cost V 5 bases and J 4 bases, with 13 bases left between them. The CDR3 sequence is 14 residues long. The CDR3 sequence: CASSPVRGADTQYF. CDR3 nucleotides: TGTGCCAGCAGCCCTGTGAGGGGAGCAGATACGCAGTATTTT.

The CDR3 sequence is CASSSRPPAVTQYF. For the CDR3, the DNA is TGTGCCAGCAGTTCCCGGCCCCCCGCGGTTACGCAGTATTTT. The chain employs TRBV6-5 and TRBJ2-3; D gene ambiguous. CDR1 is MNHEY and CDR2 is SVGAGI in the germline V gene. The CDR3 extends over 14 amino acids. Trimming stripped 4 bases from V and 8 bases from J, with 16 bases between.

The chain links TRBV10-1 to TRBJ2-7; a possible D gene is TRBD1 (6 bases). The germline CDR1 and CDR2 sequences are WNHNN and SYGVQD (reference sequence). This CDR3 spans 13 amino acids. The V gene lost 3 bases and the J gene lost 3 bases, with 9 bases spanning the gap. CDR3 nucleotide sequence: TGCGCCAGCAGTGAATCAGGGGTCTACGAGCAGTACTTC. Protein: CASSESGVYEQYF.

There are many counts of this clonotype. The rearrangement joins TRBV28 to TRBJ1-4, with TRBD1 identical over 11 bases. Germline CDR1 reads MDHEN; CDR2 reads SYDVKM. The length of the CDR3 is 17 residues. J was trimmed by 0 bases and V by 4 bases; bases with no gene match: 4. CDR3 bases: TGTGCCAGCAGTTCCCCGGGACAGGGGGCAACTAATGAAAAACTGTTTTTT. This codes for CASSSPGQGATNEKLFF. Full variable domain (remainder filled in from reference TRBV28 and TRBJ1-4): DVKVTQSSRYLVKRTGEKVFLECVQDMDHENMFWYRQDPGLGLRLIYFSYDVKMKEKGDIPEGYSVSREKKERFSLILESASTNQTSMYLCASSSPGQGATNEKLFFGSGTQLSVL.

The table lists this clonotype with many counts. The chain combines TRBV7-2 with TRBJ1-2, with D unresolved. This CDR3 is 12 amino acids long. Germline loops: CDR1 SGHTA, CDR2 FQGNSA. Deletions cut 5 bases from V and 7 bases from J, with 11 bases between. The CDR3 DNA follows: TGTGCCAGCAGCCTTGACTCCTTTGGCTACACCTTC. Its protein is CASSLDSFGYTF.

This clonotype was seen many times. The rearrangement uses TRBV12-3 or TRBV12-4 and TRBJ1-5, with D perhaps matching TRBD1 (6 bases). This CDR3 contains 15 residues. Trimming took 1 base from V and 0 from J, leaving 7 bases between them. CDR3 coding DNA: TGTGCCAGCAGTTTAGAGGGGGGTAGCAATCAGCCCCAGCATTTT. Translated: CASSLEGGSNQPQHF.

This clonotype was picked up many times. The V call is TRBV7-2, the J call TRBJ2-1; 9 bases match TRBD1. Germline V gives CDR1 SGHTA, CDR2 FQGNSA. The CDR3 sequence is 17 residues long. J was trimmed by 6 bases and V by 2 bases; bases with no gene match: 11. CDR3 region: CASSLNFDRGGLNEQFF. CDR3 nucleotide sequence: TGTGCCAGCAGCTTAAACTTTGACAGGGGGGGCCTCAATGAGCAGTTCTTC.

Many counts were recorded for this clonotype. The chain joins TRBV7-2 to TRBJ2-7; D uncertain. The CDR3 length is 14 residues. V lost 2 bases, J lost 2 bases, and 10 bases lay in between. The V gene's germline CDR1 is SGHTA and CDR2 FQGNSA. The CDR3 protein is CASSLMSQAYEQYF. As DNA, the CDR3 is TGTGCCAGCAGCTTAATGTCCCAGGCCTACGAGCAGTACTTC.

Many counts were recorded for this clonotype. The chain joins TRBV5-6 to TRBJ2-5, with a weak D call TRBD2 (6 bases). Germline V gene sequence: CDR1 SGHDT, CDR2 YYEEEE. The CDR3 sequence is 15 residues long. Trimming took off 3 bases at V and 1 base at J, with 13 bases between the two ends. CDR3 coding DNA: TGTGCCAGCAGCTCCATGACTAGTATCCAAGAGACCCAGTACTTC. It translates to CASSSMTSIQETQYF.

Here the CDR3 reads CASSMSSYNSPLHF. For the CDR3, the DNA is TGCGCCAGCTCGATGAGCTCCTATAATTCACCCCTCCACTTT. V usage is TRBV5-1 and J usage is TRBJ1-6; D ambiguous. The ends were cut back, 7 bases at V and 0 bases at J, with 8 bases in the middle. Germline V gene data show CDR1 as SGHRS and CDR2 as YFSETQ. The length of the CDR3 is 14 residues.

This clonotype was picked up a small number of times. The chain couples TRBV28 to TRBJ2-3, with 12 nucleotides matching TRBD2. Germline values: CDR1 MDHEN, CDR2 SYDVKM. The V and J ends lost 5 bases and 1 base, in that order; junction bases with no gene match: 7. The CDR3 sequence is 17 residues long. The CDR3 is CASSPSGRAGGTDTQYF. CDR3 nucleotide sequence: TGTGCCAGCAGTCCTAGCGGGAGGGCCGGTGGCACAGATACGCAGTATTTT.

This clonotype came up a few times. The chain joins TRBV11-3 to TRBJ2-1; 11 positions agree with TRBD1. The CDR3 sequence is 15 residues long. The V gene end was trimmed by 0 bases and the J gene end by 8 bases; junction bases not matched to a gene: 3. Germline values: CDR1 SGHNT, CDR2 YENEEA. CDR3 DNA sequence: TGTGCCAGCAGCTTAGAGGGACAGGGGGATGATGAGCAGTTCTTC. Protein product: CASSLEGQGDDEQFF.

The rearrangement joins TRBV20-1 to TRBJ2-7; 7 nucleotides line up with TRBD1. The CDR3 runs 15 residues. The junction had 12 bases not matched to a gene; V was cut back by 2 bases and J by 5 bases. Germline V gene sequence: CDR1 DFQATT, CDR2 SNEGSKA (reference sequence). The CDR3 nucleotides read TGCAGTGCTAGATCCCCCCGACAGGGCGACCACGAGCAGTACTTC. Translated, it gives CSARSPRQGDHEQYF.

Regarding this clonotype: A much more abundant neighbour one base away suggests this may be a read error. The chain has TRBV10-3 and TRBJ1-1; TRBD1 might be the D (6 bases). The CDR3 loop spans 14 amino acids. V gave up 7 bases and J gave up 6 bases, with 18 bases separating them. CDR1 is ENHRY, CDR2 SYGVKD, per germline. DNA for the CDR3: TGTGCCATCAAGTCGGGACAAGGGTTGTCTGAAGCTTTCTTT. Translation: CAIKSGQGLSEAFF.

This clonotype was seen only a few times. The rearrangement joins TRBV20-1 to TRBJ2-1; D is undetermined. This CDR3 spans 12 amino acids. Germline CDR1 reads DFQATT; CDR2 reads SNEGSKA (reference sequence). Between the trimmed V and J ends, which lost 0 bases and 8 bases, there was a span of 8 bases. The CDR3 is CSARDDHYEQFF. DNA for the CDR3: TGCAGTGCTAGAGATGACCATTATGAGCAGTTCTTC.

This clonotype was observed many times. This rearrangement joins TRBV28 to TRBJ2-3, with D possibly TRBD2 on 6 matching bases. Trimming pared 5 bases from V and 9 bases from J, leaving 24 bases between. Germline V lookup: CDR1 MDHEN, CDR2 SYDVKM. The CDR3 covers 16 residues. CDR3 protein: CASSPPWDSPEGTQYF. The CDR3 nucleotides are TGTGCCAGCAGTCCCCCTTGGGACTCACCTGAGGGCACGCAGTATTTT.

The CDR3 loop reads CASSPRDSGLSEQYF. In nucleotides, the CDR3 is TGTGCCAGTAGTCCGAGGGACTCCGGCCTAAGCGAGCAGTACTTC. The J gene is TRBJ2-7, the V gene TRBV19; D may be TRBD2 (6 bases). This CDR3 has 15 amino acids. V was pared by 5 bases and J by 6 bases, with 20 bases between. Germline values: CDR1 LNHDA, CDR2 SQIVND (reference sequence).

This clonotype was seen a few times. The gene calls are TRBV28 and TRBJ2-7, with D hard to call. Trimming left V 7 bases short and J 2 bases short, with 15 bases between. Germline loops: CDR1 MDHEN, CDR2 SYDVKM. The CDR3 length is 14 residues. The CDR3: CASIPLGNPYEQYF. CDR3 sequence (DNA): TGTGCCAGCATCCCCCTGGGAAACCCCTACGAGCAGTACTTC.

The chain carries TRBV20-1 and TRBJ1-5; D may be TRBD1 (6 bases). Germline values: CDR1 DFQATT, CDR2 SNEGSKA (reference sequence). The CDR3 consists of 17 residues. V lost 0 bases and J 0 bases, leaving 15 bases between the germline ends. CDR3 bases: TGCAGTGCTAGAGATGGGGGCGGAAATTATAGCAATCAGCCCCAGCATTTT. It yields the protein CSARDGGGNYSNQPQHF.

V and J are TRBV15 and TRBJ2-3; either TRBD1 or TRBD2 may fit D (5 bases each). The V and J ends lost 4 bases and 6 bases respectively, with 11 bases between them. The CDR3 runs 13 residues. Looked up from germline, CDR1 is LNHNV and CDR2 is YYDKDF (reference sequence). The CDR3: CATSIGTFDTQYF. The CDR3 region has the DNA TGTGCCACCAGCATAGGGACGTTTGATACGCAGTATTTT. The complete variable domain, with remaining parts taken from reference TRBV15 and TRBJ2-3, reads DAMVIQNPRYQVTQFGKPVTLSCSQTLNHNVMYWYQQKSSQAPKLLFHYYDKDFNNEADTPDNFQSRRPNTSFCFLDIRSPGLGDTAMYLCATSIGTFDTQYFGPGTRLTVL.